Sequencing of this T cell receptor beta chain was carried out in a study of radiation and T cells in renal cell carcinoma. Study-wide results and caveats: Pretreatment tumor biopsies were lacking, so baseline clonotypes are unknown.

Assay used: immunoSEQ multiplex PCR; TCRdb lists only in-frame clones, some missing. The data show 120,000 or so clones, about 81% seen once. Regarding this clone: The antigen remains unidentified.

The time point here: blood 2 weeks post-SBRT. Treatment given: 15 Gy SBRT to primary tumor, nephrectomy 4 weeks later. The patient's renal cell carcinoma had clear cell pathology. The V gene lost 10 bases and the J gene lost 4 bases, with 19 bases spanning the gap. CDR3 length: 14 residues. In germline, CDR1 is SGHVS, CDR2 FNYEAQ. The sequence came from a woman aged 55-70 years with renal cell carcinoma. The chain has TRBV7-6 and TRBJ2-5, with D unclear. This specimen was blood, taken from a patient whose treatment included radiotherapy and nephrectomy. CDR3: CATKLSTGGETQYF. CDR3 DNA sequence: TGTGCCACGAAACTCTCCACTGGTGGAGAGACCCAGTACTTC.